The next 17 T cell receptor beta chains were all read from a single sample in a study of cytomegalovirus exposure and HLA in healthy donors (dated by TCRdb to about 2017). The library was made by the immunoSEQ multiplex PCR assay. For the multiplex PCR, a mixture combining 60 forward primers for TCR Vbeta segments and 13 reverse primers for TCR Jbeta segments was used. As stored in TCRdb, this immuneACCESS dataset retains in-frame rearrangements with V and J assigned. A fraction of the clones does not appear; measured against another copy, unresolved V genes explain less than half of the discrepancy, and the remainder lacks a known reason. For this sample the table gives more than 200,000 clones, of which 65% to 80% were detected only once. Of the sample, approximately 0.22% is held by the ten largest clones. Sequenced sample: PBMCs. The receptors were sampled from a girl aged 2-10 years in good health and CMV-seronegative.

Here the CDR3 DNA reads TGCGCCAGCAGCTCGCGGGATCTGTATGGCTACACCTTC. It encodes CASSSRDLYGYTF. The chain links TRBV4-1 to TRBJ1-2; no definite D call. CDR3 size: 13 residues. The V end was cut by 5 bases, the J end by 5 bases, with 12 bases between. The V gene's germline CDR1 is MGHRA and CDR2 YSYEKL.

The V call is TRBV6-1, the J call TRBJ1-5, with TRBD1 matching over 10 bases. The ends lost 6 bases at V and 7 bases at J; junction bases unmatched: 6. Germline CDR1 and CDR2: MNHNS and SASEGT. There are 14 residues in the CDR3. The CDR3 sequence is CASSRRDRGQPQHF. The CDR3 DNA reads TGTGCCAGCAGCCGCCGGGACAGGGGACAGCCCCAGCATTTT.

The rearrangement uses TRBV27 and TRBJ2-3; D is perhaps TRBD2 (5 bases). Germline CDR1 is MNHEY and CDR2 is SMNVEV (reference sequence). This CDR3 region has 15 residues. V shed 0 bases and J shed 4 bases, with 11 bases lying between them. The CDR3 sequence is CASSLSRAGADTQYF. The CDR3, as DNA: TGTGCCAGCAGTTTATCACGGGCCGGGGCAGATACGCAGTATTTT.

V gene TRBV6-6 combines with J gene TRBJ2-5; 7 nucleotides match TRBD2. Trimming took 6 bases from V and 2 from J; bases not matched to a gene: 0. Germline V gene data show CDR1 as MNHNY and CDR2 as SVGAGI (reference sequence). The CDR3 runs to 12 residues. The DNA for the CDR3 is TGTGCCAGCAGGGGACTACAAGAGACCCAGTACTTC. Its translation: CASRGLQETQYF.

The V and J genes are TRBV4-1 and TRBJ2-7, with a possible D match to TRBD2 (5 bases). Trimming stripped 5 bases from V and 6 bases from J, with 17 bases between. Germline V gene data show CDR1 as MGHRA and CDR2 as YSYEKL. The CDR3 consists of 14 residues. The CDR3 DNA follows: TGCGCCAGCAGCAGCACAGAGACTATTCCCGAGCAGTACTTC. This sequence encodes CASSSTETIPEQYF.

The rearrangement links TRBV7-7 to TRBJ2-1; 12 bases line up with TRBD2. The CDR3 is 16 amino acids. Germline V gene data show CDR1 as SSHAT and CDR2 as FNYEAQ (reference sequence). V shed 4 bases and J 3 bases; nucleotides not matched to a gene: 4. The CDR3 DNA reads TGTGCCAGCAGCTCCGGACTAGCGGGAAGCTACAATGAGCAGTTCTTC. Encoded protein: CASSSGLAGSYNEQFF.

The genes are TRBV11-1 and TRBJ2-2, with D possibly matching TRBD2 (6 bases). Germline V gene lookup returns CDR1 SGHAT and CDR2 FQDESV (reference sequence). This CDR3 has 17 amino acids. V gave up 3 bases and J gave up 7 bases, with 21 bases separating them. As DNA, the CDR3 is TGTGCCAGCAGCTTTGGGGGGTTAGCCCCGGGGTTCGGGGAGCTGTTTTTT. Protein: CASSFGGLAPGFGELFF.

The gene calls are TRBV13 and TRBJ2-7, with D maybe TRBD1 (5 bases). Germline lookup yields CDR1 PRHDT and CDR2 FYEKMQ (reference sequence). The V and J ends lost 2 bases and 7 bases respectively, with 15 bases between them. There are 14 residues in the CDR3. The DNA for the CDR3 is TGTGCCAGCAGCTTAAAGGGGCGGCCCTCAGAGCAGTACTTC. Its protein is CASSLKGRPSEQYF.

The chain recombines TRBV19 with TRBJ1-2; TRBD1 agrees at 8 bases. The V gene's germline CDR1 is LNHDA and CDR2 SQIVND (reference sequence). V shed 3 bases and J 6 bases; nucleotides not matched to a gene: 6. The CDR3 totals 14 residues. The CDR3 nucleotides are TGTGCCAGTAGTATTGACAGGGGATTCGATGGCTACACCTTC. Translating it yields CASSIDRGFDGYTF.

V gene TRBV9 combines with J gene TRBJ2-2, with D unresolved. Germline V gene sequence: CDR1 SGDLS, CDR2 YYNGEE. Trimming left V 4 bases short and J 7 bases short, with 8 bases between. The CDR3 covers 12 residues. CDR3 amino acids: CASSPGVGELFF. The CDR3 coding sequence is TGTGCCAGCAGCCCCGGAGTCGGGGAGCTGTTTTTT.

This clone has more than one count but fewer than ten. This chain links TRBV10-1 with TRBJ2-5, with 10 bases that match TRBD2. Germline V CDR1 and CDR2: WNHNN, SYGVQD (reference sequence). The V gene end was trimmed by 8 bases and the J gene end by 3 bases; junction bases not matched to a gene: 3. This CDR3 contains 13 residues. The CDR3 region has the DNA TGCGCCAGCGGCCTAGCGGGAGAAGAGACCCAGTACTTC. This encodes CASGLAGEETQYF.

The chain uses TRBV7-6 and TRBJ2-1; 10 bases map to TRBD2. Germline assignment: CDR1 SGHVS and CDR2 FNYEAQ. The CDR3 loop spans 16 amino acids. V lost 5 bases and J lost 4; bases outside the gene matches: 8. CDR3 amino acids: CASSPTPSGRYNEQFF. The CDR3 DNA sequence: TGTGCCAGCAGCCCAACCCCTAGCGGGAGATACAATGAGCAGTTCTTC.

Here the CDR3 DNA reads TGTGCCAGCAGTTTGGGGGGACAGGGAAACACTGAAGCTTTCTTT. Residues: CASSLGGQGNTEAFF. The genes are TRBV27 and TRBJ1-1, with 9 positions matching TRBD1. The CDR3 sequence is 15 residues long. V gave up 3 bases and J gave up 2 bases; unmatched junction bases: 4. Germline lookup yields CDR1 MNHEY and CDR2 SMNVEV (reference sequence).

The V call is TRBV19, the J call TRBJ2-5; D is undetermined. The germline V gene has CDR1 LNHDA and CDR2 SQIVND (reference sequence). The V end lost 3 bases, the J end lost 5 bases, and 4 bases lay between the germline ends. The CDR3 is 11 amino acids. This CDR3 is CASSIEETQYF. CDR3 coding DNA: TGTGCCAGTAGTATCGAGGAGACCCAGTACTTC.

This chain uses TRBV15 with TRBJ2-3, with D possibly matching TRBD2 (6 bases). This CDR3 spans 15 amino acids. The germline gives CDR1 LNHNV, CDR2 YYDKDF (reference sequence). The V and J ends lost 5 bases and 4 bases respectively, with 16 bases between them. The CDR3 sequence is CATSELLARADTQYF. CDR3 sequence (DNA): TGTGCCACCAGCGAATTGCTAGCGCGGGCAGATACGCAGTATTTT. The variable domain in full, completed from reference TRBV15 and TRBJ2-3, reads DAMVIQNPRYQVTQFGKPVTLSCSQTLNHNVMYWYQQKSSQAPKLLFHYYDKDFNNEADTPDNFQSRRPNTSFCFLDIRSPGLGDTAMYLCATSELLARADTQYFGPGTRLTVL.

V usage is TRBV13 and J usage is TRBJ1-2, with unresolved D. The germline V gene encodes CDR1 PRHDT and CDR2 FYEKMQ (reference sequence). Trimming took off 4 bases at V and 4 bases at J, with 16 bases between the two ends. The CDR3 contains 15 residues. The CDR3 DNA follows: TGTGCCAGCAGCTCCACTGAAGAACGATTCTATGGCTACACCTTC. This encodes CASSSTEERFYGYTF.

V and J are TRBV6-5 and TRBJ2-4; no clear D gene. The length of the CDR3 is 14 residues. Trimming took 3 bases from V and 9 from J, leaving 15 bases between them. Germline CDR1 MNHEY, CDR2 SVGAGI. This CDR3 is CASSYRSPAGIQYF. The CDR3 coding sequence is TGTGCCAGCAGTTATAGAAGCCCTGCCGGCATTCAGTACTTC.